This T cell receptor (beta chain) is drawn from a study of blood T cell repertoires in COVID-19. The CDR3 loop spans 15 amino acids. Per the germline V gene, CDR1 is MGHRA and CDR2 is YSYEKL. V was clipped by 4 bases and J by 5 bases; unmatched bases: 10. Only in-frame clones appear in the TCRdb table, and some are missing; sequencing was by immunoSEQ multiplex PCR. The sample shows 250,000 to 300,000 clones, 75% to 90% of them seen only once. The receptor's source is a woman in her seventies with COVID-19, enrolled during active disease. The chain employs TRBV4-1 and TRBJ1-2; 7 bases match TRBD1. The sample consisted of peripheral blood. The CDR3 here is CASSPQGQPLYGYTF. CDR3 nucleotide sequence: TGCGCCAGCAGCCCTCAGGGACAGCCCCTGTATGGCTACACCTTC.